This section outlines one TCR beta chain sequence together with its context. Other DNA variants within this sample encode the same CDR3. V was clipped by 2 bases and J by 3 bases; unmatched bases: 3. Germline V gene data show CDR1 as MNHNS and CDR2 as SASEGT. This CDR3 region has 15 residues. Per the original data handling: How many nucleated cells were present was estimated from reference gene primer amplification. This table comes from immunoSEQ multiplex PCR, and its TCRdb copy is limited to in-frame clones, with some not included. V, J and clone size reflect that table, while D and trimming were determined from the DNA. The sample comprises approximately 260,000 clones, 70% to 90% of which are singletons, and 2% to 2.5% rests with the top ten. The data belong to a study of blood T cell repertoires in COVID-19. Study context: COVID-19 samples collected from the United States, Italy and Spain covered acute and convalescent phases. Sample material is recorded as cDNA or gDNA derived from T cells, B-cell-depleted T cells, or PBMCs.

The sequenced material came from peripheral blood. The receptor comes from a woman aged 40 to 50 who had recovered from COVID-19. The chain recombines TRBV6-1 with TRBJ1-5; TRBD1 aligns across 8 bases. CDR3 in amino acids: CASSENRGVNQPQHF. CDR3 nucleotide sequence: TGTGCCAGCAGTGAAAACAGGGGGGTCAATCAGCCCCAGCATTTT.